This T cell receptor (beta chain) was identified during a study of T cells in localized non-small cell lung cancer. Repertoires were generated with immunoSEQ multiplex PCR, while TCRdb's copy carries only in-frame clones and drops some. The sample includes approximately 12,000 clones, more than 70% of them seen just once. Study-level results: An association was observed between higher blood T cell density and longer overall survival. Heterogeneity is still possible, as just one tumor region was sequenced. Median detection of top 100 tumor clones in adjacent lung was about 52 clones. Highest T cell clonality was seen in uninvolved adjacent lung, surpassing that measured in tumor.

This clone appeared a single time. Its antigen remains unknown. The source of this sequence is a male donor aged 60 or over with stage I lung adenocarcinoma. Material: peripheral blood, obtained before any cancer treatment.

The CDR3 reads CASTPTDRLNEKLFF. CDR3 DNA: TGTGCCAGTACCCCAACGGACAGGCTAAATGAAAAACTGTTTTTT. The chain combines TRBV19 with TRBJ1-4; 7 bases agree with TRBD1. V lost 7 bases, J lost 5 bases, and 10 bases stayed unmatched. The CDR3 extends over 15 amino acids. Germline CDR1 is LNHDA and CDR2 is SQIVND (reference sequence).